This T cell receptor (beta chain) was captured in a study of cytomegalovirus exposure and HLA in healthy donors. PCR primers comprised 60 Vbeta and 13 Jbeta primers. Using immunoSEQ multiplex PCR, the repertoire was profiled, and TCRdb retains in-frame clones only, with some absent. The sample records 130,000 or so clones, about three quarters being singletons. CDR3 length equals 15 residues. The V gene's germline CDR1 is SNHLY and CDR2 FYNNEI. V was clipped by 2 bases and J by 1 base; unmatched bases: 3. The receptor's source is a woman younger than 35 in good health and CMV-seronegative. V is TRBV2 and J is TRBJ2-3, with 7 bases matching TRBD2. What was sequenced was PBMCs. CDR3 DNA sequence: TGTGCCAGCAGTGAAATGCTAGCGGGCACAGATACGCAGTATTTT. It translates to CASSEMLAGTDTQYF.